This record concerns one TCR beta chain sequence. These data are taken from a study of spatial heterogeneity in lung cancer. Study-level information: Sequencing was performed on follow-up PBMC samples when available, collected at a median of roughly two years after resection.

TCRdb re-analysed the 5' RACE reads in MiXCR, keeping a single row per CDR3 protein. This table has some 10,000 distinct CDR3 sequences, about a fifth appearing once. Time point noted: blood at routine non-recurrence follow-up after resection. Germline CDR1 reads DFQATT; CDR2 reads SNEGSKA (reference sequence). The V end lost 4 bases, the J end lost 4 bases, and 20 bases lay between the germline ends. The CDR3 totals 17 residues. The receptor was isolated from a male donor with early-stage non-small cell lung cancer. The chain couples TRBV20-1 to TRBJ1-6, with D perhaps TRBD1 (5 bases). The source material was PBMCs, sampled at follow-up. The CDR3 DNA follows: TGCAGTGCTAAGGGAAACCGTGGGGGGTTATATAATTCACCCCTCCACTTT. Translation gives CSAKGNRGGLYNSPLHF.